This TCR beta chain was recorded in a study of blood T cell repertoires in COVID-19 (TCRdb year 2020). For the study in its entirety: The collaborator samples originated in the United States, Italy and Spain and spanned the acute and convalescent phases of COVID-19. The material from the prospective study consisted of cDNA or gDNA derived from T cells, B-cell-depleted T cells, or PBMCs. The dataset comprised deeply sampled blood TCRbeta repertoires from subjects exposed to, actively infected with, or recovered from COVID-19. A freely available public database, intended as a resource for researchers studying the immune response to SARS-CoV-2, is where the repertoires were released. Samples were obtained from the ongoing ImmuneRACE study (first 160 participants) and from approximately 1,200 subjects provided by 6 global collaborators. Nearly every sample came with metadata listing a de-identified subject ID, COVID-19 status, age in years and sex. HLA class I and class II types, where available, came from metadata supplied by the sample provider rather than from assay-based typing. Summary of the overall study and its limitations: The quantity of clinical and demographic metadata differed by source and by participant and was supplied without curation.

To note about this clone: The specificity of this receptor is unknown. The record has no base qualities; no much larger clone is one base away.

TCRbeta CDR3 regions were amplified from genomic DNA by means of the immunoSEQ Assay, a bias-controlled multiplex PCR. On the study's bioinformatics: The number of nucleated cells in each sample was estimated from the amplification of reference gene primers within the assay. To quantify the absolute abundance of each unique TCRbeta CDR3 rearrangement, sequence reads were collapsed and filtered. For each sample, productive Simpson clonality was calculated as the square root of Simpson's diversity index over productive rearrangements. TCRdb provides this immuneACCESS table in a form limited to in-frame rearrangements. Some clones are lacking; in checked studies, under half of them reflect an unresolved V gene, and why the rest are absent is not known. D and trimming come from the DNA, and the V and J calls and clone size come from that table. The sample contains 90,000 to 120,000 clones, more than 70% of them found a single time. In total, the top ten clones hold less than 5% of the sample.

Each collaborating institution followed its own protocols to collect whole blood in K2EDTA tubes. For TCRbeta analysis, collaborators shipped samples in one of three forms: frozen whole blood, isolated PBMCs, or DNA extracted from either of those sample types. The sequence derives from a human donor in a cohort sampled during active COVID-19. The sample was peripheral blood.

CDR3 sequence: CASSLQGWTEAFF. The nucleotide sequence reads as follows: TGTGCCAGCAGCTTACAGGGTTGGACTGAAGCTTTCTTT. The rearrangement combines TRBV7-9 with TRBJ1-1; TRBD1 is possibly the D segment (5 matching bases). The germline V gene (reference sequence) sets CDR1 to SEHNR and CDR2 to FQNEAQ. CDR3 length: 13 amino acids, cysteine to phenylalanine. The entry retains the CDR3 DNA only, 39 bases that are in frame from base 1. Deletion took 2 bases off V and 5 bases off J, with a span of 9 bases between the germline ends.